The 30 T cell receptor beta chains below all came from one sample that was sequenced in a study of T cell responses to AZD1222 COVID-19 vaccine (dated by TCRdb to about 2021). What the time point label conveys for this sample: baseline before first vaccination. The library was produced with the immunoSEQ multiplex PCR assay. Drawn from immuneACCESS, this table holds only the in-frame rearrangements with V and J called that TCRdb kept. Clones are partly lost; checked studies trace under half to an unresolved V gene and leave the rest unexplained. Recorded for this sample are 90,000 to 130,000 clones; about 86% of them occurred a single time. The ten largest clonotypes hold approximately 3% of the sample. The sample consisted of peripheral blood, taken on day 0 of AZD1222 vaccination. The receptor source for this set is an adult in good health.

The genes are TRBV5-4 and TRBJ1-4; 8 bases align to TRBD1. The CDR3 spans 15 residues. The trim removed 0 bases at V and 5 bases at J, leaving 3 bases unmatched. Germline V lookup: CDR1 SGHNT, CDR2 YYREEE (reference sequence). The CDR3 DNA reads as TGTGCCAGCAGCTTGGGGACAGGGAAAAATGAAAAACTGTTTTTT. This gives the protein CASSLGTGKNEKLFF.

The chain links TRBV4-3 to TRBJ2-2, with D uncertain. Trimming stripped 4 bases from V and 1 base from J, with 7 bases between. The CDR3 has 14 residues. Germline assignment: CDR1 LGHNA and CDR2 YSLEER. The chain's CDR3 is CASSLTLNTGELFF. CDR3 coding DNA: TGCGCCAGCAGCCTGACCCTGAACACCGGGGAGCTGTTTTTT.

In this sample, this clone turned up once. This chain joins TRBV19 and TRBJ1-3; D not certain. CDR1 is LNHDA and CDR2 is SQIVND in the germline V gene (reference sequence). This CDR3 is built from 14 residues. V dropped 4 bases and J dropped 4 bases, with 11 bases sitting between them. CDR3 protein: CASSTSGSGNTIYF. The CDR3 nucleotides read TGTGCCAGTAGTACTTCAGGATCCGGAAACACCATATATTTT.

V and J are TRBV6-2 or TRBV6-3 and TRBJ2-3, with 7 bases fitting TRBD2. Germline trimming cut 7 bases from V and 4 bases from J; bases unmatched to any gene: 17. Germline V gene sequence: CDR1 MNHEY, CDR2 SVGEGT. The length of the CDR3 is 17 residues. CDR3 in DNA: TGTGCCAGCACCCCCATTCCCGAAGCGGGGCGCGCAGATACGCAGTATTTT. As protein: CASTPIPEAGRADTQYF.

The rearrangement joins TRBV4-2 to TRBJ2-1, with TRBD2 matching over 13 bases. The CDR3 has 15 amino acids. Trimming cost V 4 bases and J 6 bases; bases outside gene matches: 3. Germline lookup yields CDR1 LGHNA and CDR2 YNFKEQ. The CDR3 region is CASSPTSGGFNEQFF. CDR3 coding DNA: TGTGCCAGCAGCCCGACTAGCGGGGGGTTCAATGAGCAGTTCTTC.

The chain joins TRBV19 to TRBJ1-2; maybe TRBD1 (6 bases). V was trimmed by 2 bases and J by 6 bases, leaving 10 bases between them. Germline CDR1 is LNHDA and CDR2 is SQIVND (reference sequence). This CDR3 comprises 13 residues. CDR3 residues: CASSIQGSNGYTF. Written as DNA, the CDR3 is TGTGCCAGTAGTATACAGGGGTCTAATGGCTACACCTTC.

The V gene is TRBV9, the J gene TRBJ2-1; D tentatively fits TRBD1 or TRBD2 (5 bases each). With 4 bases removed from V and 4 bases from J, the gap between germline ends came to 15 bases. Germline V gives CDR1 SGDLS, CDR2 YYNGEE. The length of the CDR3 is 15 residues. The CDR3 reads CASSSTGTEYNEQFF. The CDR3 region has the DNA TGTGCCAGCAGCAGCACCGGGACGGAGTACAATGAGCAGTTCTTC.

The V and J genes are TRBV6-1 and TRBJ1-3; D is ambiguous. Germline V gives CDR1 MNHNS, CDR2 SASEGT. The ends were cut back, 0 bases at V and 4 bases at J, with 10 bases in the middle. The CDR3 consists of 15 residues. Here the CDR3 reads CASSEAVGTGNTIYF. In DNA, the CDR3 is TGTGCCAGCAGTGAAGCAGTGGGTACAGGAAACACCATATATTTT.

The CDR3 here is CASSPGQNTEAFF. The CDR3 DNA reads as TGTGCCAGCAGTCCCGGCCAGAACACTGAAGCTTTCTTT. The V and J genes are TRBV28 and TRBJ1-1; D remains unclear. The CDR3 covers 13 residues. Germline CDR1 MDHEN, CDR2 SYDVKM. Trimming took off 5 bases at V and 1 base at J, with 8 bases between the two ends.

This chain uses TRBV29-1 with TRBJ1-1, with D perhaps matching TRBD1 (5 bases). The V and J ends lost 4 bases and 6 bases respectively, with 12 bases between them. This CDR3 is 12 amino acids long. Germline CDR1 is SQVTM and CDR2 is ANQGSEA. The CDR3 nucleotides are TGCAGCGTTGGTGAAGGGGTTGCTGAAGCTTTCTTT. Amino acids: CSVGEGVAEAFF.

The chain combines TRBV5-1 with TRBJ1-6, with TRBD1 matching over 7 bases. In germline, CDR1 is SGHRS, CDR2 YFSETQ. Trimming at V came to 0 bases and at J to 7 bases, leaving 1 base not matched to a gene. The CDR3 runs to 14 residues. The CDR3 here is CASSLEQGNSPLHF. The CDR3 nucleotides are TGCGCCAGCAGCTTGGAACAGGGGAATTCACCCCTCCACTTT.

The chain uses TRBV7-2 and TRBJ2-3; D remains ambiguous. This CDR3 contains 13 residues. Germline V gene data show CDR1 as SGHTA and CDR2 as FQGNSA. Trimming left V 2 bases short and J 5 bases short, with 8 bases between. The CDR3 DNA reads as TGTGCCAGCAGCTTACGTCGAGAAGATACGCAGTATTTT. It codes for CASSLRREDTQYF.

The CDR3 DNA reads TGCGCCAGCCGGCAGGGGCCCGACTATGGCTACACCTTC. Protein product: CASRQGPDYGYTF. The V and J genes are TRBV10-2 and TRBJ1-2; D perhaps matches TRBD1 (6 bases). Deletions cut 8 bases from V and 3 bases from J, with 13 bases between. Per germline, CDR1 WSHSY and CDR2 SAAADI. The CDR3 covers 13 residues.

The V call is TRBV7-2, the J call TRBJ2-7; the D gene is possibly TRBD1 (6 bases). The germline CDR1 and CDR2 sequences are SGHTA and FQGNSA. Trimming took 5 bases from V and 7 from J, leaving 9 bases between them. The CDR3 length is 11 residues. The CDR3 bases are TGTGCCAGCAGCCCCACAGGGGAGCAGTACTTC. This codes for CASSPTGEQYF.

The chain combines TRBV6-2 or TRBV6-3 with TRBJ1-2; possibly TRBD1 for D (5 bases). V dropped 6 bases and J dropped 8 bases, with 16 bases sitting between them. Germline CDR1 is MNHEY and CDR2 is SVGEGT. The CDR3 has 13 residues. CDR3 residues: CASSLRGSRGYTF. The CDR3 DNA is TGTGCCAGCAGCCTGAGGGGTTCCAGGGGCTACACCTTC.

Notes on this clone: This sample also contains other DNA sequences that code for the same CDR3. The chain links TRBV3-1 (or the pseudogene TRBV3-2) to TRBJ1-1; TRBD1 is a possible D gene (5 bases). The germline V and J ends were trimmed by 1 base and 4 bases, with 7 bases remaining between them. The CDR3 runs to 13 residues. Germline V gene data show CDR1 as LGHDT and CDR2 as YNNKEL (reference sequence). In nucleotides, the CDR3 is TGTGCCAGCAGCCAAGGCGGGGGCACTGAAGCTTTCTTT. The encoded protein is CASSQGGGTEAFF.

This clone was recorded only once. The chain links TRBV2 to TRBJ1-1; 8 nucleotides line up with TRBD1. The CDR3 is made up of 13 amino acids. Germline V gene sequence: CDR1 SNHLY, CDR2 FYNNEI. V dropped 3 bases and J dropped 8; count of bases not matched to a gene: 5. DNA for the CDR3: TGTGCCAGCAGTGAGGCCAGACAGGGGGAAGCTTTCTTT. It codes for CASSEARQGEAFF.

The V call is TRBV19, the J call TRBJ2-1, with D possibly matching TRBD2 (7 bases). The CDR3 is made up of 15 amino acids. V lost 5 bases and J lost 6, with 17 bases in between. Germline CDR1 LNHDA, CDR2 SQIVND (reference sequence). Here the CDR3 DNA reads TGTGCCAGTAGTTTCGCAGGGGAGGGTGGCAATGAGCAGTTCTTC. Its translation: CASSFAGEGGNEQFF.

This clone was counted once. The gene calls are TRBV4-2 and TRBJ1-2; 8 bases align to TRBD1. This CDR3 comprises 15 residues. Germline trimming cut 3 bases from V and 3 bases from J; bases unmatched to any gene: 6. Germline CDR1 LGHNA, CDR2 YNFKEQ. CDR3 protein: CASSHPLTGDYGYTF. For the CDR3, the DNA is TGTGCCAGCAGCCACCCTTTGACAGGGGACTATGGCTACACCTTC.

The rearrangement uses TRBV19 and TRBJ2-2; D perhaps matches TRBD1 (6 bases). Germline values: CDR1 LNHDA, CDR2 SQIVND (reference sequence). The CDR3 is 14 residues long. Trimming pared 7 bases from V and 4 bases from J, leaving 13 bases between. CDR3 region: CASTTSGVTGELFF. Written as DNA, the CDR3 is TGTGCCAGTACTACCTCAGGGGTCACCGGGGAGCTGTTTTTT.

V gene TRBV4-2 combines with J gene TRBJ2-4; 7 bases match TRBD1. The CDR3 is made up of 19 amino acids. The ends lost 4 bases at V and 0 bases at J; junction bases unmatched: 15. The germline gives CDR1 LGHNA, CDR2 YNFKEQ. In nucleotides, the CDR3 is TGTGCCAGCAGCCTCGACAGGGCAGCCATCCTGATAGCCAAAAACATTCAGTACTTC. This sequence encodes CASSLDRAAILIAKNIQYF.

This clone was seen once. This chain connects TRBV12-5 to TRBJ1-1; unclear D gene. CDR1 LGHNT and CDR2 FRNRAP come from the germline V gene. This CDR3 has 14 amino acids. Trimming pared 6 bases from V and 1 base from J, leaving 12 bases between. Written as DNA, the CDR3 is TGTGCTAGTGGCCCCGAAGGATGGAACACTGAAGCTTTCTTT. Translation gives CASGPEGWNTEAFF.

Written as DNA, the CDR3 is TGTGCCAGCAACCCCGTGTCAGGGCCTGGAAACACCATATATTTT. Its protein product is CASNPVSGPGNTIYF. The chain combines TRBV11-2 with TRBJ1-3; tentatively, D is TRBD1 (5 bases). Trimming cost V 7 bases and J 2 bases, with 15 bases left between them. CDR1 is SGHAT, CDR2 FQNNGV, per germline. The CDR3 runs to 15 residues.

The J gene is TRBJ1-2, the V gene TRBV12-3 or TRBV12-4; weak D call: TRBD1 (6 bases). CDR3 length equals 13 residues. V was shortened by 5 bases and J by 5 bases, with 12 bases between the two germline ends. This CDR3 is CASSPGTPYGYTF. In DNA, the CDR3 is TGTGCCAGCAGTCCCGGGACACCTTATGGCTACACCTTC.

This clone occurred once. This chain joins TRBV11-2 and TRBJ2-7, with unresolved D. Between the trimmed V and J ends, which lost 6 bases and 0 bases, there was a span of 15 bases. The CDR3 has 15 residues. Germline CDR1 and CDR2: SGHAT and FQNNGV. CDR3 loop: CASSPFESPSYEQYF. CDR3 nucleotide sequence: TGTGCCAGCAGTCCCTTTGAAAGTCCCTCCTACGAGCAGTACTTC.

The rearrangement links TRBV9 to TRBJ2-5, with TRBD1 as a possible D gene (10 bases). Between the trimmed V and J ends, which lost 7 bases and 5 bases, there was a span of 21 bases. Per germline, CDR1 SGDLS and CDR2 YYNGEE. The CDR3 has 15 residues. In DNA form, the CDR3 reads TGTGCCAGCGCCCGGCGGGGGGGACAGGGGGAGACCCAGTACTTC. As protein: CASARRGGQGETQYF.

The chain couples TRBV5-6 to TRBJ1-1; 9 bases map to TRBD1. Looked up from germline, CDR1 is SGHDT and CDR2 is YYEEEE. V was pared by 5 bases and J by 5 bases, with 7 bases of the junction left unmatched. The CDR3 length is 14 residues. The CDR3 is CASSPDRGYTEAFF. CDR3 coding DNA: TGTGCCAGCAGTCCGGACAGGGGATATACTGAAGCTTTCTTT.

CDR3 sequence: CASSLAGGTAEAFF. In DNA, the CDR3 is TGTGCCAGCAGCTTAGCGGGGGGGACGGCTGAAGCTTTCTTT. The V and J genes are TRBV7-8 and TRBJ1-1; maybe TRBD1 (5 bases). With 0 bases removed from V and 6 bases from J, the gap between germline ends came to 11 bases. The CDR3 spans 14 residues. CDR1 is SGHVS, CDR2 FQNEAQ, per germline.

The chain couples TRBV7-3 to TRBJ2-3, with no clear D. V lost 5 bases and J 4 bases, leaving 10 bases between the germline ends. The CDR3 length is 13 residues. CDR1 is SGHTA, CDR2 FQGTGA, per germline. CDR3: CASSAGQADTQYF. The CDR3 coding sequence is TGTGCCAGCAGCGCTGGGCAGGCAGATACGCAGTATTTT.

This CDR3 reads CASSLVLAGTDTQYF. The CDR3 DNA sequence: TGTGCCAGCAGCTTGGTTCTAGCGGGCACAGATACGCAGTATTTT. The V and J genes are TRBV5-5 and TRBJ2-3; 7 nucleotides line up with TRBD2. The trim removed 0 bases at V and 1 base at J, leaving 2 bases unmatched. This CDR3 region has 15 residues. From germline, CDR1 is SGHKS and CDR2 YYEKEE (reference sequence).